Listed below are T cell receptor beta chains from one sample, sequenced in a study of cytomegalovirus exposure and HLA in healthy donors. Profiled with immunoSEQ multiplex PCR; TCRdb holds only in-frame clones, not every one. Among roughly 140,000 clones listed, 70% were seen once. Source material: PBMCs. These receptors were collected from a woman in her 30s in good health and CMV-seronegative. Both conserved end residues are part of each CDR3. The order of the fields is V gene, J gene, clone size, D gene, CDR3 length, CDR3 protein, CDR3 DNA. A D gene is named only where the DNA matches it firmly. Rows may omit the clone size; those that give it use once, few, many or a size class.

V gene: TRBV5-4
J gene: TRBJ2-3
clone size: NA
D gene: TRBD2
CDR3 length: 16
CDR3 protein: CATWSGGPPSTDTQYF
CDR3 DNA: TGTGCCACCTGGAGCGGGGGGCCCCCTAGCACAGATACGCAGTATTTT

V gene: TRBV5-1
J gene: TRBJ1-2
clone size: once
D gene: TRBD1
CDR3 length: 20
CDR3 protein: CASSFDRGQSYTPANYGYTF
CDR3 DNA: TGCGCCAGCAGCTTCGACAGGGGGCAAAGTTATACCCCGGCTAACTATGGCTACACCTTC

V gene: TRBV19
J gene: TRBJ2-1
clone size: NA
D gene: NA
CDR3 length: 16
CDR3 protein: CASSMAGSGSYNEQFF
CDR3 DNA: TGTGCCAGTAGTATGGCCGGCAGCGGCTCCTACAATGAGCAGTTCTTC

V gene: TRBV19
J gene: TRBJ1-1
clone size: NA
D gene: TRBD1
CDR3 length: 15
CDR3 protein: CASSIAGQGWTEAFF
CDR3 DNA: TGTGCCAGTAGTATAGCGGGACAGGGGTGGACTGAAGCTTTCTTT

V gene: TRBV5-5
J gene: TRBJ1-2
clone size: NA
D gene: NA
CDR3 length: 15
CDR3 protein: CASSLVGRVDYGYTF
CDR3 DNA: TGTGCCAGCAGCTTGGTGGGGAGGGTCGACTATGGCTACACCTTC

V gene: TRBV6-6
J gene: TRBJ2-1
clone size: NA
D gene: NA
CDR3 length: 15
CDR3 protein: CASSQRGWRSREQFF
CDR3 DNA: TGTGCCAGCAGTCAACGGGGGTGGCGAAGCCGTGAGCAGTTCTTC

V gene: TRBV10-2
J gene: TRBJ2-7
clone size: NA
D gene: TRBD1
CDR3 length: 14
CDR3 protein: CASSGGQVTYEQYF
CDR3 DNA: TGCGCCAGCAGTGGGGGACAGGTCACCTACGAGCAGTACTTC

V gene: TRBV5-6
J gene: TRBJ1-3
clone size: NA
D gene: NA
CDR3 length: 14
CDR3 protein: CASSFSGSGNTIYF
CDR3 DNA: TGTGCCAGCAGCTTCTCCGGCTCTGGAAACACCATATATTTT

V gene: TRBV6-1
J gene: TRBJ2-7
clone size: few
D gene: NA
CDR3 length: 14
CDR3 protein: CASSGEGPTYEQYF
CDR3 DNA: TGTGCCAGCAGTGGAGAGGGCCCTACCTACGAGCAGTACTTC

V gene: TRBV12-2
J gene: TRBJ2-3
clone size: NA
D gene: NA
CDR3 length: 20
CDR3 protein: CASRLGTSGGTLALTDTQYF
CDR3 DNA: TGTGCAAGTCGCTTAGGGACTAGCGGGGGAACACTCGCGCTCACAGATACGCAGTATTTT

V gene: TRBV11-2
J gene: TRBJ1-5
clone size: few
D gene: NA
CDR3 length: 13
CDR3 protein: CASSRRDGQPQHF
CDR3 DNA: TGTGCCAGCAGCCGGAGGGATGGTCAGCCCCAGCATTTT

V gene: TRBV6-1
J gene: TRBJ2-7
clone size: NA
D gene: TRBD2
CDR3 length: 13
CDR3 protein: CASRASGSYEQYF
CDR3 DNA: TGTGCCAGCCGGGCCAGCGGGAGTTACGAGCAGTACTTC

V gene: TRBV7-9
J gene: TRBJ2-5
clone size: NA
D gene: TRBD1
CDR3 length: 18
CDR3 protein: CASSLEQGAMMLVETQYF
CDR3 DNA: TGTGCCAGCAGCTTAGAGCAGGGGGCTATGATGTTAGTGGAGACCCAGTACTTC

V gene: TRBV5-1
J gene: TRBJ2-2
clone size: few
D gene: NA
CDR3 length: 16
CDR3 protein: CASSLAGGVNTGELFF
CDR3 DNA: TGCGCCAGCAGCTTGGCCGGGGGAGTTAACACCGGGGAGCTGTTTTTT

V gene: TRBV7-2
J gene: TRBJ2-2
clone size: NA
D gene: NA
CDR3 length: 14
CDR3 protein: CASSYSPLLGELLF
CDR3 DNA: TGTGCCAGCAGCTATTCCCCTTTACTCGGGGAGCTGCTTTTT

V gene: TRBV5-1
J gene: TRBJ2-7
clone size: NA
D gene: NA
CDR3 length: 16
CDR3 protein: CASSLGADPRAYEQYF
CDR3 DNA: TGCGCCAGCAGCTTGGGGGCGGATCCGAGGGCCTACGAGCAGTACTTC

V gene: TRBV6-6
J gene: TRBJ2-5
clone size: NA
D gene: TRBD2
CDR3 length: 15
CDR3 protein: CASSYFPSGLGEQYF
CDR3 DNA: TGTGCCAGCAGTTATTTTCCTAGCGGCCTCGGAGAGCAGTACTTC

V gene: TRBV5-6
J gene: TRBJ2-1
clone size: NA
D gene: NA
CDR3 length: 11
CDR3 protein: CASSLAGKQFF
CDR3 DNA: TGTGCCAGCAGCTTGGCAGGGAAGCAGTTCTTC

V gene: TRBV7-6
J gene: TRBJ2-3
clone size: NA
D gene: NA
CDR3 length: 14
CDR3 protein: CASARSGVSDTQYF
CDR3 DNA: TGTGCCAGCGCCCGCTCGGGGGTGTCAGATACGCAGTATTTT

V gene: TRBV7-2
J gene: TRBJ2-1
clone size: NA
D gene: NA
CDR3 length: 13
CDR3 protein: CASSLVGRNEQFF
CDR3 DNA: TGTGCCAGCAGCTTAGTCGGGAGAAATGAGCAGTTCTTC

V gene: TRBV5-4
J gene: TRBJ2-5
clone size: NA
D gene: TRBD1
CDR3 length: 14
CDR3 protein: CASSGVQGEETQYF
CDR3 DNA: TGTGCCAGCAGCGGAGTGCAGGGGGAAGAGACCCAGTACTTC

V gene: TRBV6-6
J gene: TRBJ1-2
clone size: NA
D gene: TRBD1
CDR3 length: 16
CDR3 protein: CASSGQGSVGGYGYTF
CDR3 DNA: TGTGCCAGCAGTGGACAGGGAAGCGTAGGAGGATATGGCTACACCTTC

V gene: TRBV5-1
J gene: TRBJ2-7
clone size: NA
D gene: NA
CDR3 length: 15
CDR3 protein: CASSLAVTSRSEQYF
CDR3 DNA: TGCGCCAGCAGCTTGGCCGTTACTAGCCGCTCCGAGCAGTACTTC

V gene: TRBV27
J gene: TRBJ1-1
clone size: NA
D gene: NA
CDR3 length: 13
CDR3 protein: CASSGQLYGEAFF
CDR3 DNA: TGTGCCAGCAGTGGGCAGCTTTACGGTGAAGCTTTCTTT

V gene: TRBV5-1
J gene: TRBJ2-7
clone size: NA
D gene: NA
CDR3 length: 15
CDR3 protein: CASSPDSAYSYEQYF
CDR3 DNA: TGCGCCAGCAGCCCTGATAGCGCGTACTCCTACGAGCAGTACTTC

V gene: TRBV13
J gene: TRBJ2-5
clone size: few
D gene: TRBD2
CDR3 length: 17
CDR3 protein: CASSWGNLAGASGTQYF
CDR3 DNA: TGTGCCAGCAGCTGGGGCAACCTAGCGGGAGCGTCCGGGACCCAGTACTTC

V gene: TRBV7-2
J gene: TRBJ1-6
clone size: NA
D gene: NA
CDR3 length: 15
CDR3 protein: CASSFRVGNNSPLHF
CDR3 DNA: TGTGCCAGCAGCTTCAGGGTAGGAAATAATTCACCCCTCCACTTT

V gene: TRBV6-1
J gene: TRBJ2-3
clone size: NA
D gene: NA
CDR3 length: 15
CDR3 protein: CASSEERASTDTQYF
CDR3 DNA: TGTGCCAGCAGTGAAGAGAGGGCTAGCACAGATACGCAGTATTTT

V gene: TRBV6-1
J gene: TRBJ2-1
clone size: NA
D gene: TRBD2
CDR3 length: 15
CDR3 protein: CASSETSSGRHEQFF
CDR3 DNA: TGTGCCAGCAGTGAAACTAGTAGCGGGAGACATGAGCAGTTCTTC

V gene: TRBV18
J gene: TRBJ2-7
clone size: few
D gene: TRBD2
CDR3 length: 13
CDR3 protein: CASSPASGDEQYF
CDR3 DNA: TGTGCCAGCTCACCGGCTAGCGGGGACGAGCAGTACTTC

V gene: TRBV5-1
J gene: TRBJ2-1
clone size: few
D gene: NA
CDR3 length: 15
CDR3 protein: CASSWGPLQGNEQFF
CDR3 DNA: TGCGCCAGCAGCTGGGGGCCACTACAGGGAAATGAGCAGTTCTTC

V gene: TRBV28
J gene: TRBJ1-1
clone size: NA
D gene: NA
CDR3 length: 11
CDR3 protein: CASATGTEAFF
CDR3 DNA: TGTGCCAGCGCGACGGGGACTGAAGCTTTCTTT

V gene: TRBV18
J gene: TRBJ1-1
clone size: NA
D gene: NA
CDR3 length: 14
CDR3 protein: CASSPLQENTEAFF
CDR3 DNA: TGTGCCAGCTCACCACTTCAGGAGAACACTGAAGCTTTCTTT

V gene: TRBV6-1
J gene: TRBJ2-5
clone size: NA
D gene: TRBD2
CDR3 length: 15
CDR3 protein: CASSVGLAGEETQYF
CDR3 DNA: TGTGCCAGCAGTGTGGGACTAGCGGGGGAAGAGACCCAGTACTTC

V gene: TRBV29-1
J gene: TRBJ1-3
clone size: NA
D gene: TRBD1
CDR3 length: 13
CDR3 protein: CSVEGQGGPEEYF
CDR3 DNA: TGCAGCGTTGAAGGCCAGGGGGGCCCCGAGGAATATTTT

V gene: TRBV6-6
J gene: TRBJ1-1
clone size: NA
D gene: NA
CDR3 length: 15
CDR3 protein: CASSYGGYMNTEAFF
CDR3 DNA: TGTGCCAGCAGTTACGGCGGATACATGAACACTGAAGCTTTCTTT

V gene: TRBV18
J gene: TRBJ1-1
clone size: NA
D gene: NA
CDR3 length: 13
CDR3 protein: CASSPAGRGEAFF
CDR3 DNA: TGTGCCAGCTCACCCGCCGGCCGGGGGGAAGCTTTCTTT

V gene: TRBV4-1
J gene: TRBJ2-6
clone size: few
D gene: TRBD1
CDR3 length: 19
CDR3 protein: CASSQLPGQKFSGANVLTF
CDR3 DNA: TGCGCCAGCAGCCAGCTGCCGGGACAGAAGTTCTCTGGGGCCAACGTCCTGACTTTC

V gene: TRBV13
J gene: TRBJ2-3
clone size: NA
D gene: NA
CDR3 length: 16
CDR3 protein: CASSLGYAGYMDTQYF
CDR3 DNA: TGTGCCAGCAGCTTAGGTTATGCGGGGTACATGGATACGCAGTATTTT

V gene: TRBV19
J gene: TRBJ2-5
clone size: NA
D gene: TRBD1
CDR3 length: 14
CDR3 protein: CASRRSGGKETQYF
CDR3 DNA: TGTGCCAGTAGACGTTCAGGGGGCAAAGAGACCCAGTACTTC

V gene: TRBV23-1
J gene: TRBJ2-5
clone size: NA
D gene: NA
CDR3 length: 17
CDR3 protein: CASSQAPSHPKQETQYF
CDR3 DNA: TGCGCCAGCAGTCAAGCACCCAGTCACCCCAAACAAGAGACCCAGTACTTC

V gene: TRBV7-9
J gene: TRBJ2-1
clone size: NA
D gene: TRBD2
CDR3 length: 17
CDR3 protein: CASSSLTSGRAYNEQFF
CDR3 DNA: TGTGCCAGCAGCTCCTTGACTAGCGGGAGGGCCTACAATGAGCAGTTCTTC

V gene: TRBV25-1
J gene: TRBJ2-1
clone size: few
D gene: NA
CDR3 length: 15
CDR3 protein: CASTHSSYTYNEQFF
CDR3 DNA: TGTGCCAGCACCCATAGCAGCTACACATACAATGAGCAGTTCTTC